This is a list of T cell receptor beta chains from one sample in a study of cytomegalovirus exposure and HLA in healthy donors. Generated by immunoSEQ multiplex PCR, the TCRdb table keeps only in-frame clones and is missing some. The sample has over 200,000 clones, around four fifths seen once; the top ten hold 3% to 4%. The material sequenced was PBMCs. The receptors derive from a male donor in good health and CMV-seronegative. The CDR3 runs from the conserved cysteine through the conserved F or W. Each record gives: J gene, D gene, V gene, CDR3 protein. A D gene is named only where the DNA matches it firmly.

TRBJ2-5 | TRBD2 | TRBV5-4 | CASSLFSGRDQETQYF
TRBJ1-2 | TRBD1 | TRBV11-1 | CASSSRTGGYTF
TRBJ1-2 | TRBD1 | TRBV5-1 | CASSGIPTGNYGYTF
TRBJ1-1 | NA | TRBV29-1 | CSVSGQGTEAFF
TRBJ1-2 | NA | TRBV30 | CAWSWGDRGGYTF
TRBJ1-6 | TRBD1 | TRBV2 | CASSPHGTGNNSPLHF
TRBJ1-2 | NA | TRBV12-5 | CASGVAGIGGYTF
TRBJ2-5 | TRBD2 | TRBV29-1 | CSVATSGQETQYF
TRBJ2-1 | NA | TRBV2 | CASSYPQVRAPEQFF
TRBJ2-7 | TRBD2 | TRBV5-4 | CASSAGTSGASYEQYF
TRBJ2-3 | TRBD2 | TRBV4-2 | CASSQDSGSKTDTQYF
TRBJ2-1 | NA | TRBV6-4 | CASSDSGLKQFF
TRBJ1-1 | NA | TRBV29-1 | CSVGTGGSGTEAFF
TRBJ2-1 | TRBD2 | TRBV2 | CASLLAGIYNEQFF
TRBJ1-4 | NA | TRBV29-1 | CSVETGNNEKLFF
TRBJ1-1 | TRBD1 | TRBV7-9 | CASSRDGGGKTEAFF
TRBJ1-1 | TRBD1 | TRBV2 | CASRLQGTNTEAFF
TRBJ2-7 | NA | TRBV2 | CASKGIAGEQYF
TRBJ2-1 | TRBD2 | TRBV29-1 | CSVGRVAGSFYNEQFF
TRBJ1-6 | TRBD1 | TRBV25-1 | CASSQGAAPPLHF
TRBJ2-4 | NA | TRBV6-1 | CASKEGTPKNIQYF
TRBJ2-1 | TRBD2 | TRBV5-1 | CASSSGLAGGPGYNEQFF
TRBJ1-1 | NA | TRBV11-2 | CASSLGGGHQNTEAFF
TRBJ2-1 | NA | TRBV5-4 | CASRRTGGANNEQFF
TRBJ2-7 | NA | TRBV27 | CASRAVIGSYEQYF
TRBJ1-6 | TRBD1 | TRBV25-1 | CASRGTGRNSPLHF
TRBJ2-7 | TRBD1 | TRBV7-9 | CASSPLGQRRSSYEQYF
TRBJ2-5 | NA | TRBV4-2 | CASSLSGRQETQYF
TRBJ2-1 | NA | TRBV29-1 | CSVEVASITYNEQFF
TRBJ1-4 | NA | TRBV7-9 | CSSRPVGANEKLFF
TRBJ2-1 | TRBD2 | TRBV19 | CASRNLAAVLDEQFF
TRBJ2-3 | NA | TRBV9 | CASSVERGNTDTQYF
TRBJ1-1 | TRBD1 | TRBV19 | CASSSTGGMNTEAFF
TRBJ1-1 | TRBD1 | TRBV5-1 | CASSFPGQGDTEAFF
TRBJ2-7 | NA | TRBV6-5 | CASSYSTGDLYEQYF
TRBJ1-2 | TRBD1 | TRBV27 | CASKKTGVYGYTF
TRBJ2-7 | TRBD2 | TRBV9 | CASSPRLAYEQYF
TRBJ1-1 | NA | TRBV2 | CASSEAGVGSGPLNTEAFF
TRBJ1-5 | NA | TRBV5-1 | CASSTGVDQPQHF
TRBJ1-2 | NA | TRBV29-1 | CSVSRAANYGYTF
TRBJ1-1 | NA | TRBV19 | CASSQTGNWNTEAFF
TRBJ1-2 | TRBD1 | TRBV6-1 | CASSEAQGASISANYGYTF
TRBJ2-7 | TRBD2 | TRBV5-1 | CASSFSGNSYEQYF
TRBJ2-2 | NA | TRBV7-3 | CASSLRGQFTGELFF
TRBJ2-3 | TRBD2 | TRBV9 | CASSVGALALAGVSSTDTQYF
TRBJ2-7 | NA | TRBV5-8 | CASTRPQGSAEQYF
TRBJ2-3 | TRBD2 | TRBV10-2 | CASSEASGNTDTQYF
TRBJ1-5 | NA | TRBV6-6 | CASSFSAAGRNQPQHF
TRBJ1-2 | TRBD1 | TRBV9 | CASSVGGQGDLYGYTF
TRBJ2-3 | NA | TRBV9 | CASSAPVAGDSTDTQYF
TRBJ2-7 | NA | TRBV5-1 | CASSSDRPPYEQYF
TRBJ2-7 | NA | TRBV7-6 | CASSLVTGSYEQYF
TRBJ1-1 | NA | TRBV6-5 | CASSYHQGPNTEAFF
TRBJ2-7 | NA | TRBV6-8 | CASEQPAAGSAYEQYF
TRBJ1-1 | NA | TRBV19 | CASSLEAYTEAFF
TRBJ2-7 | TRBD2 | TRBV12-5 | CASGLVGGGRDEQYF
TRBJ2-3 | NA | TRBV20-1 | CSAQVADTQYF
TRBJ1-2 | NA | TRBV7-9 | CSSSLARDGYTF
TRBJ2-4 | NA | TRBV7-4 | CASSLAIWGQAKNIQYF